The next 17 T cell receptor beta chains were all read from a single sample in a study of cytomegalovirus exposure and HLA in healthy donors. Both 60 Vbeta primers and 13 Jbeta primers went into the PCR. The data were produced by immunoSEQ multiplex PCR, yet TCRdb's version contains in-frame clones alone and is incomplete. Counted here are 95,000 to 150,000 clones, approximately 65% occurring once; the ten biggest clones make up more than 1.5%. The sequenced sample consisted of PBMCs. Receptors were obtained from a man younger than 35 in good health and CMV-seronegative.

The V and J genes are TRBV6-5 and TRBJ2-7; TRBD1 might be the D (5 bases). The V end was cut by 2 bases, the J end by 5 bases, with 13 bases between. The V gene's germline CDR1 is MNHEY and CDR2 SVGAGI. This CDR3 is built from 14 residues. CDR3 in DNA: TGTGCCAGCAGTTACACAGGTTTCGTTGACGAGCAGTACTTC. Translated, it gives CASSYTGFVDEQYF.

The chain employs TRBV18 and TRBJ2-5; D gene unclear. From germline, CDR1 is KGHSH and CDR2 LQKENI. The CDR3 loop spans 12 amino acids. V lost 4 bases to trimming and J lost 5 bases, with 8 bases between them. CDR3 amino acids: CASSLKRETQYF. The CDR3 bases are TGTGCCAGCTCACTCAAACGGGAGACCCAGTACTTC.

The chain has TRBV4-2 and TRBJ2-5; D is ambiguous. V was pared by 2 bases and J by 1 base, with 11 bases between. The CDR3 extends over 15 amino acids. Germline V gene sequence: CDR1 LGHNA, CDR2 YNFKEQ. The CDR3 bases are TGTGCCAGCAGCCAACAGGCGAACCTCCAAGAGACCCAGTACTTC. This translates into CASSQQANLQETQYF.

This clone was seen a few times. The chain couples TRBV6-5 to TRBJ1-3; TRBD1 agrees at 7 bases. From germline, CDR1 is MNHEY and CDR2 SVGAGI. V shed 4 bases, J shed 3 bases, and the junction held 6 bases outside the gene matches. This CDR3 contains 15 residues. The CDR3 is CASSFTRGHGNTIYF. CDR3 bases: TGTGCCAGCAGTTTCACGAGGGGGCATGGAAACACCATATATTTT.

This chain links TRBV6-5 with TRBJ1-5, with no clear D. Germline values: CDR1 MNHEY, CDR2 SVGAGI. CDR3 size: 13 residues. V gave up 3 bases and J gave up 7 bases, with 10 bases separating them. CDR3 sequence: CASSYRGKQPQHF. In DNA, the CDR3 is TGTGCCAGCAGTTATAGAGGGAAACAGCCCCAGCATTTT.

This clone was counted between two and nine times. The chain links TRBV6-6 to TRBJ1-4, with D perhaps matching TRBD1 (5 bases). V lost 6 bases and J lost 8, with 16 bases in between. Germline lookup yields CDR1 MNHNY and CDR2 SVGAGI (reference sequence). There are 14 residues in the CDR3. The DNA of the CDR3 is TGTGCCAGCAGCCTTTGGGGGGATGGGGAAAAACTGTTTTTT. This translates into CASSLWGDGEKLFF.

This clone occurred a few times. The V gene is TRBV5-6, the J gene TRBJ2-1; D possibly corresponds to TRBD1 (5 bases). CDR1 is SGHDT and CDR2 is YYEEEE in the germline V gene. Deletions cut 3 bases from V and 8 bases from J, with 9 bases between. This CDR3 has 12 amino acids. The CDR3 protein is CASSYAGYEQFF. The CDR3 coding sequence is TGTGCCAGCAGCTATGCAGGGTATGAGCAGTTCTTC.

The V gene is TRBV9, the J gene TRBJ2-7; 12 bases agree with TRBD2. The CDR3 spans 15 residues. Germline CDR1 and CDR2: SGDLS and YYNGEE. V was clipped by 4 bases and J by 3 bases; unmatched bases: 5. Here the CDR3 reads CASSPRLAGVYEQYF. The CDR3 DNA follows: TGTGCCAGCAGCCCTCGACTAGCGGGAGTCTACGAGCAGTACTTC.

This sequence joins TRBV10-2 and TRBJ2-7; tentative D call: TRBD1 (6 bases). This CDR3 comprises 12 residues. Deletions cut 6 bases from V and 1 base from J, with 7 bases between. The germline V gene encodes CDR1 WSHSY and CDR2 SAAADI. In nucleotides, the CDR3 is TGCGCCAGCAGGGGACAATCCTACGAGCAGTACTTC. This codes for CASRGQSYEQYF.

The rearrangement joins TRBV18 to TRBJ1-5; D is unresolved. With 5 bases removed from V and 5 bases from J, the gap between germline ends came to 10 bases. The germline gives CDR1 KGHSH, CDR2 LQKENI. The CDR3 runs to 13 residues. The CDR3 loop reads CASSANLDQPQHF. In DNA form, the CDR3 reads TGTGCCAGCTCAGCTAACTTAGATCAGCCCCAGCATTTT.

The gene calls are TRBV7-2 and TRBJ2-7; D may be TRBD1 (6 bases). This CDR3 is 14 amino acids long. Germline V gene lookup returns CDR1 SGHTA and CDR2 FQGNSA. Trimming left V 3 bases short and J 0 bases short, with 9 bases between. In nucleotides, the CDR3 is TGTGCCAGCAGCTTTACAGGGCCCTCCTACGAGCAGTACTTC. This encodes CASSFTGPSYEQYF.

The gene calls are TRBV18 and TRBJ2-7; possible D gene TRBD2, 6 bases. Trimming pared 6 bases from V and 7 bases from J, leaving 16 bases between. CDR3 length equals 13 residues. Germline CDR1 KGHSH, CDR2 LQKENI. CDR3 residues: CASSIPGGKEQYF. CDR3 sequence (DNA): TGTGCCAGCTCCATACCTGGGGGGAAGGAGCAGTACTTC.

The CDR3 sequence is CASSITSGRRADTQYF. For the CDR3, the DNA is TGTGCCAGTAGTATAACTAGCGGGAGGCGCGCAGATACGCAGTATTTT. The genes are TRBV19 and TRBJ2-3; 12 bases are a match to TRBD2. Looked up from germline, CDR1 is LNHDA and CDR2 is SQIVND (reference sequence). V shed 2 bases and J 4 bases; nucleotides not matched to a gene: 4. This CDR3 has 16 residues.

The sample holds a few counts of this clone. The V gene is TRBV5-8, the J gene TRBJ2-1; TRBD2 matches at 9 bases. This CDR3 has 18 amino acids. V trimming: 2 bases; J trimming: 4 bases; junction bases outside the gene matches: 13. Germline V CDR1 and CDR2: SGHTS, YDEGEE. The CDR3 is CASSFMASGILPYNEQFF. CDR3 coding DNA: TGTGCCAGCAGCTTTATGGCTAGCGGGATTCTGCCGTACAATGAGCAGTTCTTC.

The chain recombines TRBV4-3 with TRBJ2-6, with 11 positions matching TRBD1. The junction had 18 bases not matched to a gene; V was cut back by 2 bases and J by 3 bases. The CDR3 totals 22 residues. Germline V lookup: CDR1 LGHNA, CDR2 YSLEER. The CDR3 coding sequence is TGCGCCAGCAGCCAACGGTTCACCACCGGACAGGGGGCGCTTTTTGGGGCCAACGTCCTGACTTTC. Protein: CASSQRFTTGQGALFGANVLTF.

This clone was seen a single time. The chain carries TRBV25-1 and TRBJ2-1, with 9 bases that match TRBD2. The germline CDR1 and CDR2 sequences are MGHDK and SYGVNS. CDR3 length equals 14 residues. The V segment lost 4 bases and the J segment 7 bases; nucleotides outside the gene matches: 5. The DNA of the CDR3 is TGTGCCAGCAGTGGAGGACTAGCGCGGAATGAGCAGTTCTTC. It encodes CASSGGLARNEQFF.

This clone has a single count. V and J are TRBV7-6 and TRBJ1-1; no definite D call. The CDR3 has 15 amino acids. CDR1 and CDR2 from the germline V gene are SGHVS and FNYEAQ. The V and J ends lost 1 base and 1 base respectively, with 10 bases between them. The chain's CDR3 is CASSLVSGWNTEAFF. In nucleotides, the CDR3 is TGTGCCAGCAGCTTAGTGTCGGGATGGAACACTGAAGCTTTCTTT.